The 24 T cell receptor beta chains presented below share a single source sample, sequenced in a study of Ad26.COV2.S vaccination and SARS-CoV-2 variants. The assay was immunoSEQ multiplex PCR, and TCRdb's table has in-frame clones only and misses some. The sample includes about 180,000 clones, roughly 89% of them seen just once. Source: peripheral blood, taken after recovery from COVID-19. The source is a human donor who had recovered from COVID-19.

This chain connects TRBV10-3 to TRBJ2-7, with D unclear. This CDR3 has 13 residues. Germline V gene sequence: CDR1 ENHRY, CDR2 SYGVKD. Trimming took 0 bases from V and 2 from J, leaving 5 bases between them. The CDR3 region has the DNA TGTGCCATCAGTGAGTCCGGCCCCTACGAGCAGTACTTC. This translates into CAISESGPYEQYF.

This chain connects TRBV18 to TRBJ2-7; the match to TRBD2 covers 9 bases. The junction had 3 bases not matched to a gene; V was cut back by 2 bases and J by 4 bases. Germline V gene sequence: CDR1 KGHSH, CDR2 LQKENI. This CDR3 has 14 residues. CDR3 residues: CASSPGLARYEQYF. CDR3 coding DNA: TGTGCCAGCTCACCAGGACTAGCGCGGTACGAGCAGTACTTC. The variable domain in full, completed from reference TRBV18 and TRBJ2-7, reads NAGVMQNPRHLVRRRGQEARLRCSPMKGHSHVYWYRQLPEEGLKFMVYLQKENIIDESGMPKERFSAEFPKEGPSILRIQQVVRGDSAAYFCASSPGLARYEQYFGPGTRLTVT.

The chain joins TRBV28 to TRBJ2-4; perhaps TRBD2 as D (7 bases). Deletions cut 3 bases from V and 3 bases from J, with 27 bases between. The length of the CDR3 is 20 residues. Germline values: CDR1 MDHEN, CDR2 SYDVKM. The DNA of the CDR3 is TGTGCCAGCAGTTTTCTCTACGGGGGGCTTAGTCGCTTAAGCAAAAACATTCAGTACTTC. Its translation: CASSFLYGGLSRLSKNIQYF.

The chain links TRBV28 to TRBJ2-1, with 11 bases fitting TRBD2. J was trimmed by 0 bases and V by 3 bases; bases with no gene match: 13. The CDR3 is 20 residues long. The V gene's germline CDR1 is MDHEN and CDR2 SYDVKM. Written as DNA, the CDR3 is TGTGCCAGCAGTTTGTCGTCGGGGACTAGCGGCCCACCCTCCTACAATGAGCAGTTCTTC. Translating it yields CASSLSSGTSGPPSYNEQFF.

The V gene is TRBV28, the J gene TRBJ1-3; 8 bases line up with TRBD1. The CDR3 is made up of 15 amino acids. V lost 6 bases, J lost 2 bases, and 6 bases stayed unmatched. In germline, CDR1 is MDHEN, CDR2 SYDVKM. The CDR3 spells CASRAGQAAGNTIYF. The CDR3 DNA is TGTGCCAGCAGGGCGGGACAGGCCGCTGGAAACACCATATATTTT.

The V call is TRBV11-1, the J call TRBJ1-1; tentatively, D is TRBD1 (5 bases). Trimming removed 8 bases from V and 4 bases from J, with 14 bases in between. The CDR3 runs to 13 residues. Looked up from germline, CDR1 is SGHAT and CDR2 is FQDESV (reference sequence). This chain's CDR3 is CASRTPAATEAFF. As DNA, the CDR3 is TGTGCCAGCCGGACACCGGCGGCCACTGAAGCTTTCTTT.

The chain uses TRBV10-3 and TRBJ2-1, with D possibly called TRBD1 or TRBD2 (5 bases each). Trimming took 10 bases from V and 12 from J, leaving 16 bases between them. CDR3 length: 11 amino acids. Germline loops: CDR1 ENHRY, CDR2 SYGVKD. CDR3 protein: CATGTTKWQFF. For the CDR3, the DNA is TGTGCCACAGGGACCACGAAATGGCAGTTCTTC.

The J gene is TRBJ2-2, the V gene TRBV5-1; the match to TRBD2 covers 9 bases. The germline gives CDR1 SGHRS, CDR2 YFSETQ. There are 19 residues in the CDR3. V trimming: 0 bases; J trimming: 0 bases; junction bases outside the gene matches: 9. The CDR3 DNA reads TGCGCCAGCAGCTTGGGGCGAGCGGGAGGTCTTCCGAACACCGGGGAGCTGTTTTTT. This gives the protein CASSLGRAGGLPNTGELFF. The entire variable domain, with the rest obtained from reference TRBV5-1 and TRBJ2-2, is as follows: KAGVTQTPRYLIKTRGQQVTLSCSPISGHRSVSWYQQTPGQGLQFLFEYFSETQRNKGNFPGRFSGRQFSNSRSEMNVSTLELGDSALYLCASSLGRAGGLPNTGELFFGEGSRLTVL.

The chain has TRBV7-9 and TRBJ1-6; D might be TRBD1 (5 bases). The CDR3 has 14 amino acids. Trimming shortened V by 6 bases and J by 14 bases, and 20 bases separated the two germline ends. Germline-derived CDR1 and CDR2 are SEHNR and FQNEAQ (reference sequence). The CDR3 DNA is TGTGCCAGCAGTCCTCCTTTACAGGAATTCACCCTCCACTTT. Translating gives CASSPPLQEFTLHF.

The CDR3 coding sequence is TGTGCCAGCGAGAGGGGGAGATTGACGCATTACAATGAGCAGTTCTTC. It encodes CASERGRLTHYNEQFF. This sequence joins TRBV5-8 and TRBJ2-1; TRBD1 might be the D (6 bases). Deletions cut 7 bases from V and 4 bases from J, with 21 bases between. The CDR3 consists of 16 residues. The germline CDR1 and CDR2 sequences are SGHTS and YDEGEE.

The V and J genes are TRBV5-1 and TRBJ2-1, with D tentatively TRBD2 (6 bases). CDR1 and CDR2 (germline): SGHRS, YFSETQ. The CDR3 has 15 amino acids. Trimming left V 7 bases short and J 1 base short, with 15 bases between. The CDR3 loop is CASGSGGGSYNEQFF. The CDR3 DNA is TGCGCCAGCGGCAGCGGAGGAGGGTCCTACAATGAGCAGTTCTTC.

The chain is built from TRBV19 and TRBJ2-3; D is unresolved. Germline-derived CDR1 and CDR2 are LNHDA and SQIVND (reference sequence). CDR3 length equals 14 residues. Trimming cost V 8 bases and J 6 bases, with 18 bases left between them. The CDR3: CASRAELHKDTQYF. The CDR3 DNA reads as TGTGCCAGTCGGGCAGAACTTCATAAGGATACGCAGTATTTT.

This clone was seen only a few times. The chain couples TRBV19 to TRBJ1-5; D gene ambiguous. V lost 6 bases, J lost 3 bases, and 15 bases lay in between. From germline, CDR1 is LNHDA and CDR2 SQIVND (reference sequence). This CDR3 has 15 amino acids. In DNA, the CDR3 is TGTGCCAGTAGCCTAGACAATCCCTACAATCAGCCCCAGCATTTT. It specifies CASSLDNPYNQPQHF.

This chain links TRBV27 with TRBJ1-6, with D uncertain. The V end was cut by 2 bases, the J end by 9 bases, with 14 bases between. CDR1 is MNHEY and CDR2 is SMNVEV in the germline V gene (reference sequence). The CDR3 has 15 residues. The CDR3 DNA reads TGTGCCAGCAGTTTAAGCTCGGCCGATATTTCACCCCTCCACTTT. Protein product: CASSLSSADISPLHF.

This clone was observed once. This chain joins TRBV9 and TRBJ2-1; no reliable D call. Germline V gene data show CDR1 as SGDLS and CDR2 as YYNGEE. V was cut by 2 bases and J by 2 bases, with 11 bases left in between. The CDR3 totals 15 residues. The CDR3 bases are TGTGCCAGCAGCGTGTACTCAGGACCCTACAATGAGCAGTTCTTC. It specifies CASSVYSGPYNEQFF. The full variable domain, its missing parts supplied by reference TRBV9 and TRBJ2-1, is DSGVTQTPKHLITATGQRVTLRCSPRSGDLSVYWYQQSLDQGLQFLIQYYNGEERAKGNILERFSAQQFPDLHSELNLSSLELGDSALYFCASSVYSGPYNEQFFGPGTRLTVL.

The CDR3 nucleotides are TGTGCCAGCAGCGTATCTTTTGAGAATGAGCAGTTCTTC. This translates into CASSVSFENEQFF. The chain joins TRBV9 to TRBJ2-1; D ambiguous. Trimming took off 1 base at V and 7 bases at J, with 9 bases between the two ends. CDR1 and CDR2 (germline): SGDLS, YYNGEE. CDR3 size: 13 residues. Combining the CDR3 with reference TRBV9 and TRBJ2-1 gives the whole variable domain DSGVTQTPKHLITATGQRVTLRCSPRSGDLSVYWYQQSLDQGLQFLIQYYNGEERAKGNILERFSAQQFPDLHSELNLSSLELGDSALYFCASSVSFENEQFFGPGTRLTVL.

This chain uses TRBV9 with TRBJ2-2; tentative D call: TRBD2 (5 bases). This CDR3 is built from 13 residues. Trimming cost V 7 bases and J 1 base, with 8 bases left between them. Per germline, CDR1 SGDLS and CDR2 YYNGEE. This chain's CDR3 is CASGRENTGELFF. The CDR3 DNA reads TGTGCCAGCGGACGGGAGAACACCGGGGAGCTGTTTTTT.

Here the CDR3 DNA reads TGTGCCAGCAGGAGACAGGCCCTCGGCACAGATACGCAGTATTTT. The encoded protein is CASRRQALGTDTQYF. The rearrangement joins TRBV6-5 to TRBJ2-3; possible D gene TRBD1, 6 bases. With 6 bases removed from V and 1 base from J, the gap between germline ends came to 14 bases. This CDR3 spans 15 amino acids. CDR1 MNHEY and CDR2 SVGAGI come from the germline V gene.

The DNA of the CDR3 is TGCAGTGCTAGTAAGACACTAGATACGCAGTATTTT. It encodes CSASKTLDTQYF. This chain uses TRBV20-1 with TRBJ2-3; D ambiguous. Germline lookup yields CDR1 DFQATT and CDR2 SNEGSKA (reference sequence). V lost 3 bases, J lost 5 bases, and 9 bases lay in between. The CDR3 runs 12 residues.

V gene TRBV30 combines with J gene TRBJ2-7; possible D gene TRBD2, 5 bases. CDR1 GTSNPN and CDR2 SVGIG come from the germline V gene (reference sequence). The CDR3 runs to 13 residues. Trimming shortened V by 0 bases and J by 3 bases, and 9 bases separated the two germline ends. The CDR3 coding sequence is TGTGCCTGGAGTGTACGTGGAGGCTACGAGCAGTACTTC. Its protein is CAWSVRGGYEQYF. The entire variable domain, with the rest obtained from reference TRBV30 and TRBJ2-7, is as follows: SQTIHQWPATLVQPVGSPLSLECTVEGTSNPNLYWYRQAAGRGLQLLFYSVGIGQISSEVPQNLSASRPQDRQFILSSKKLLLSDSGFYLCAWSVRGGYEQYFGPGTRLTVT.

V usage is TRBV12-3 or TRBV12-4 and J usage is TRBJ1-6, with no clear D. The CDR3 totals 12 residues. Trimming removed 7 bases at V and 5 bases at J, with 6 bases between. The CDR3 reads CASKLNNSPLHF. The CDR3 nucleotides are TGTGCCAGCAAACTTAATAATTCACCCCTCCACTTT.

V and J are TRBV7-9 and TRBJ2-1; 8 bases are shared with TRBD2. Germline values: CDR1 SEHNR, CDR2 FQNEAQ (reference sequence). The CDR3 loop spans 16 amino acids. Unmatched junction bases numbered 10, after V lost 5 bases and J lost 4 bases. The CDR3, as DNA: TGTGCCAGCAGCCTATTGACTAGCGTGACTTACAATGAGCAGTTCTTC. Translating it yields CASSLLTSVTYNEQFF. The full variable domain, completed using reference TRBV7-9 and TRBJ2-1, is DTGVSQNPRHKITKRGQNVTFRCDPISEHNRLYWYRQTLGQGPEFLTYFQNEAQLEKSRLLSDRFSAERPKGSFSTLEIQRTEQGDSAMYLCASSLLTSVTYNEQFFGPGTRLTVL.

This clone came up a few times. In DNA form, the CDR3 reads TGCGCCAGCAGCCCCGAGGGGCCCTTGGCCGGGGAGCTGTTTTTT. This sequence encodes CASSPEGPLAGELFF. The chain employs TRBV10-1 and TRBJ2-2; perhaps D is TRBD1 or TRBD2 (5 bases each). V lost 6 bases to trimming and J lost 6 bases, with 17 bases between them. CDR1 and CDR2 from the germline V gene are WNHNN and SYGVQD (reference sequence). The CDR3 extends over 15 amino acids.

The V gene is TRBV5-5, the J gene TRBJ1-5; the D is unclear. Trimming pared 2 bases from V and 7 bases from J, leaving 7 bases between. Germline V gene sequence: CDR1 SGHKS, CDR2 YYEKEE (reference sequence). This CDR3 comprises 12 residues. CDR3: CASSFYGQPQHF. The CDR3 DNA is TGTGCCAGCAGCTTCTATGGGCAGCCCCAGCATTTT. The whole variable domain, remainder taken from reference TRBV5-5 and TRBJ1-5, is DAGVTQSPTHLIKTRGQQVTLRCSPISGHKSVSWYQQVLGQGPQFIFQYYEKEERGRGNFPDRFSARQFPNYSSELNVNALLLGDSALYLCASSFYGQPQHFGDGTRLSIL.